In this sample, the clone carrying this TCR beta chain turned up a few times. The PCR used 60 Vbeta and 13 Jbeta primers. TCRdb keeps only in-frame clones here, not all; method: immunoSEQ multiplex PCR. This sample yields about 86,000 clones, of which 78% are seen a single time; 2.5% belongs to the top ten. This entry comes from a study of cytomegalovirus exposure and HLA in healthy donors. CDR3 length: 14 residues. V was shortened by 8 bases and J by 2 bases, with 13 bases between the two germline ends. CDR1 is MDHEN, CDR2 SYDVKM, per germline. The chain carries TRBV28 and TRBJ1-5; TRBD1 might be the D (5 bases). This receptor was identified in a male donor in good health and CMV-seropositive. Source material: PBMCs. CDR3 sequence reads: CASCYGGGNQPQHF. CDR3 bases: TGTGCCAGCTGTTATGGGGGGGGCAATCAGCCCCAGCATTTT. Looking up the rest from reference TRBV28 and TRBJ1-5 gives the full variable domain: DVKVTQSSRYLVKRTGEKVFLECVQDMDHENMFWYRQDPGLGLRLIYFSYDVKMKEKGDIPEGYSVSREKKERFSLILESASTNQTSMYLCASCYGGGNQPQHFGDGTRLSIL.